These 8 T cell receptor beta chains were sequenced from one sample in a study of CD8+ T cells in alopecia areata. After isolation, RNA underwent reverse transcription to generate cDNA as the sequencing template. Profiled with immunoSEQ multiplex PCR; TCRdb holds only in-frame clones, not every one. The sample holds roughly 140,000 clones, roughly 58% seen once. The specimen was CD8+ T cells sorted from blood. The receptors here all came from a human donor in good health.

This chain links TRBV29-1 with TRBJ2-1, with a possible D match to TRBD2 (5 bases). The germline gives CDR1 SQVTM, CDR2 ANQGSEA. The V end lost 3 bases, the J end lost 6 bases, and 18 bases lay between the germline ends. The CDR3 consists of 15 residues. The DNA for the CDR3 is TGCAGCGTTGAGGAGGACCCACCACGGGTCAATGAGCAGTTCTTC. It yields the protein CSVEEDPPRVNEQFF.

J is TRBJ2-3 and V is TRBV9; D is unclear. The V end was cut by 4 bases, the J end by 4 bases, with 16 bases between. Per germline, CDR1 SGDLS and CDR2 YYNGEE. The CDR3 is made up of 15 amino acids. The CDR3 sequence: CASSPYPTRPDTQYF. The CDR3 DNA is TGTGCCAGCAGCCCCTACCCGACACGACCAGATACGCAGTATTTT.

This clone was counted only a few times. V and J are TRBV2 and TRBJ2-5; D possibly corresponds to TRBD2 (6 bases). Trimming took off 6 bases at V and 0 bases at J, with 8 bases between the two ends. The CDR3 runs 13 residues. Per the germline V gene, CDR1 is SNHLY and CDR2 is FYNNEI. In DNA form, the CDR3 reads TGTGCCAGCAGACGGGAGTACCAAGAGACCCAGTACTTC. The encoded protein is CASRREYQETQYF.

The chain joins TRBV5-1 to TRBJ2-7, with D unresolved. Germline V gene sequence: CDR1 SGHRS, CDR2 YFSETQ. Trimming took off 2 bases at V and 0 bases at J, with 12 bases between the two ends. This CDR3 comprises 15 residues. As DNA, the CDR3 is TGCGCCAGCAGCTTAGAGAGTCACCCCTCCTACGAGCAGTACTTC. It encodes CASSLESHPSYEQYF.

This rearrangement joins TRBV30 to TRBJ2-3, with D perhaps TRBD2 (6 bases). Germline V CDR1 and CDR2: GTSNPN, SVGIG (reference sequence). The CDR3 runs 13 residues. Trimming left V 5 bases short and J 0 bases short, with 9 bases between. CDR3: CAWGTASTDTQYF. CDR3 bases: TGTGCCTGGGGGACTGCTAGCACAGATACGCAGTATTTT.

This clone has a handful of counts. V and J are TRBV6-6 and TRBJ2-7; TRBD2 agrees at 9 bases. V was pared by 3 bases and J by 5 bases, with 8 bases of the junction left unmatched. Germline CDR1 is MNHNY and CDR2 is SVGAGI (reference sequence). The CDR3 runs to 15 residues. The CDR3 is CASSYGRGRAHEQYF. CDR3 coding DNA: TGTGCCAGCAGTTATGGGCGCGGGAGGGCCCACGAGCAGTACTTC.

The gene calls are TRBV4-1 and TRBJ2-1, with TRBD2 matching 8 bases. Germline V gives CDR1 MGHRA, CDR2 YSYEKL. The trim removed 3 bases at V and 2 bases at J, leaving 3 bases unmatched. The CDR3 extends over 15 amino acids. DNA for the CDR3: TGCGCCAGCAGCCACCTTAGCGGGACCTACAATGAGCAGTTCTTC. Its translation: CASSHLSGTYNEQFF.

The genes are TRBV28 and TRBJ2-2; D is undetermined. The V and J ends lost 2 bases and 4 bases respectively, with 5 bases between them. The germline V gene has CDR1 MDHEN and CDR2 SYDVKM. The CDR3 extends over 13 amino acids. The CDR3 sequence is CASSLARTGELFF. The CDR3 region has the DNA TGTGCCAGCAGTTTAGCTCGCACCGGGGAGCTGTTTTTT. The whole variable domain, filled in from reference TRBV28 and TRBJ2-2, reads DVKVTQSSRYLVKRTGEKVFLECVQDMDHENMFWYRQDPGLGLRLIYFSYDVKMKEKGDIPEGYSVSREKKERFSLILESASTNQTSMYLCASSLARTGELFFGEGSRLTVL.